These T cell receptor beta chains were read from a single sample in a study of regulatory dendritic cells for organ transplantation. The protocol was immunoSEQ multiplex PCR, while the TCRdb copy is restricted to in-frame clones and leaves out a portion. Of over 4,500 clones listed, 55% to 65% are singletons. Sequencing input: memory CD8+ T cells from blood. These receptors came from a human donor in good health. The CDR3 runs from the conserved cysteine through the conserved F or W. A D gene is named only where the DNA matches it firmly. Part of the rows lack a size; the others show once, few, many or a class for expanded clones.

size: NA; J: TRBJ2-7; D: TRBD2; V: TRBV4-2; DNA: TGTGCCAGCAGCCAAGATAGCGGTAGCGGGGGCCGGCGGGACGAGCAGTACTTC; CDR3: CASSQDSGSGGRRDEQYF
size: NA; J: TRBJ1-2; D: TRBD1; V: TRBV7-9; DNA: TGTGCCAGCAGCTCAAGTAACCGGGACAGCGGAGGGCCAAACTATGGCTACACCTTC; CDR3: CASSSSNRDSGGPNYGYTF
size: NA; J: TRBJ2-1; D: TRBD2; V: TRBV6-4; DNA: TGTGCCAGCAGTGACGGTGAGCGGGGGGGCAATGAGCAGTTCTTC; CDR3: CASSDGERGGNEQFF
size: NA; J: TRBJ2-6; D: NA; V: TRBV29-1; DNA: TGCAGCGTTGAATTGGAGGGAGGTGGGGCCAACGTCCTGACTTTC; CDR3: CSVELEGGGANVLTF
size: NA; J: TRBJ1-2; D: NA; V: TRBV9; DNA: TGTGCCAGCAAGCCACCGGTAGGGGATGGCTACACCTTC; CDR3: CASKPPVGDGYTF
size: large; J: TRBJ1-1; D: TRBD1; V: TRBV5-1; DNA: TGCGCCAGCAGCTTTGGGGACAGAGGACAAAGTAACACTGAAGCTTTCTTT; CDR3: CASSFGDRGQSNTEAFF
size: NA; J: TRBJ1-1; D: TRBD1; V: TRBV4-3; DNA: TGCGCCAGCAGCCCACAGGGACAGGCGATTGAAGCTTTCTTT; CDR3: CASSPQGQAIEAFF
size: NA; J: TRBJ1-4; D: NA; V: TRBV6-6; DNA: TGTGCCAGCAGCCCGTGGGCCCGGTCGGAAGAAAAACTGTTTTTT; CDR3: CASSPWARSEEKLFF
size: NA; J: TRBJ2-5; D: TRBD1; V: TRBV6-5; DNA: TGTGCCAGCAGTTTGGGGGACAGGGGGCCCGAGACCCAGTACTTC; CDR3: CASSLGDRGPETQYF
size: few; J: TRBJ2-5; D: TRBD2; V: TRBV7-8; DNA: TGTGCCAGCAGCTTCCCACTAGCGGGTAAAGAGACCCAGTACTTC; CDR3: CASSFPLAGKETQYF
size: NA; J: TRBJ2-7; D: NA; V: TRBV7-8; DNA: TGTGCCAGCAGTCCTACCGCGCGACAGTACTCCTACGAGCAGTACTTC; CDR3: CASSPTARQYSYEQYF
size: NA; J: TRBJ2-7; D: NA; V: TRBV11-3; DNA: TGTGCCAGCAGTGAATATGGGGGGGCCGACTACGAGCAGTACTTC; CDR3: CASSEYGGADYEQYF
size: few; J: TRBJ2-3; D: TRBD1; V: TRBV7-8; DNA: TGTGCCAGCAGCTCGGACAGGGGAAGGGCAGATACGCAGTATTTT; CDR3: CASSSDRGRADTQYF
size: NA; J: TRBJ2-7; D: NA; V: TRBV5-4; DNA: TGTGCCAGCAGTCACGATCGCAGGGCGCAATACGAGCAGTACTTC; CDR3: CASSHDRRAQYEQYF
size: NA; J: TRBJ2-7; D: TRBD1; V: TRBV5-1; DNA: TGCGCCAGCAGCACCACCTCCGGAAACCGGGACAGGGGGGCCTGGGAGCAGTACTTC; CDR3: CASSTTSGNRDRGAWEQYF
size: NA; J: TRBJ2-2; D: TRBD1; V: TRBV7-8; DNA: TGTGCCAGCAGCTTAGGACAGGGGGCGGGTACCGGGGAGCTGTTTTTT; CDR3: CASSLGQGAGTGELFF
size: few; J: TRBJ2-5; D: NA; V: TRBV5-5; DNA: TGTGCCAGCAGCTTGGTGGCAGCTAGACAAGAGACCCAGTACTTC; CDR3: CASSLVAARQETQYF
size: NA; J: TRBJ1-3; D: TRBD1; V: TRBV5-5; DNA: TGTGCCAGCAGCCCGGGACAGGGGGGAAACACCATATATTTT; CDR3: CASSPGQGGNTIYF
size: NA; J: TRBJ2-6; D: TRBD1; V: TRBV7-8; DNA: TGTGCCAGCAGCTTTGCGAGGACAGGGGGCTTTTCTGGGGCCAACGTCCTGACTTTC; CDR3: CASSFARTGGFSGANVLTF
size: NA; J: TRBJ2-1; D: TRBD1; V: TRBV6-1; DNA: TGTGCCAGCAGTTCCGGACAGGGCGACAATGAGCAGTTCTTC; CDR3: CASSSGQGDNEQFF
size: few; J: TRBJ2-1; D: TRBD2; V: TRBV7-9; DNA: TGTGCCAGCACCGAAGCGGGCGGGGGGGTCTCCTACAATGAGCAGTTCTTC; CDR3: CASTEAGGGVSYNEQFF
size: medium-sized; J: TRBJ2-7; D: NA; V: TRBV4-3; DNA: TGCGCCAGCAGCCCGCAAATAACAGGGCGCGAGCAGTACTTC; CDR3: CASSPQITGREQYF
size: NA; J: TRBJ1-1; D: TRBD1; V: TRBV19; DNA: TGTGCCAGCGTGAGGACAGGGTCGAACACTGAAGCTTTCTTT; CDR3: CASVRTGSNTEAFF
size: few; J: TRBJ1-2; D: NA; V: TRBV19; DNA: TGTGCCAGTAGGGAGGGTAGCGGCTACACCTTC; CDR3: CASREGSGYTF
size: few; J: TRBJ2-6; D: NA; V: TRBV19; DNA: TGTGCCAGTTCGGAGTACTCTGGGGCCAACGTCCTGACTTTC; CDR3: CASSEYSGANVLTF
size: NA; J: TRBJ2-3; D: NA; V: TRBV11-2; DNA: TGTGCCAGCAGCTTAAGCCGGGGTAGCACAGATACGCAGTATTTT; CDR3: CASSLSRGSTDTQYF
size: NA; J: TRBJ2-7; D: TRBD1; V: TRBV6-5; DNA: TGTGCCAGCAGTACGCTCGGACAGGCCGAGCAGTACTTC; CDR3: CASSTLGQAEQYF
size: NA; J: TRBJ2-6; D: TRBD1; V: TRBV27; DNA: TGTGCCAGCAGTTCCGGGACAGGGAGCTCTGGGGCCAACGTCCTGACTTTC; CDR3: CASSSGTGSSGANVLTF
size: medium-sized; J: TRBJ2-2; D: NA; V: TRBV6-5; DNA: TGTGCCAGCAGTTACTCGGAGGGAATGGCCGGGGAGCTGTTTTTT; CDR3: CASSYSEGMAGELFF